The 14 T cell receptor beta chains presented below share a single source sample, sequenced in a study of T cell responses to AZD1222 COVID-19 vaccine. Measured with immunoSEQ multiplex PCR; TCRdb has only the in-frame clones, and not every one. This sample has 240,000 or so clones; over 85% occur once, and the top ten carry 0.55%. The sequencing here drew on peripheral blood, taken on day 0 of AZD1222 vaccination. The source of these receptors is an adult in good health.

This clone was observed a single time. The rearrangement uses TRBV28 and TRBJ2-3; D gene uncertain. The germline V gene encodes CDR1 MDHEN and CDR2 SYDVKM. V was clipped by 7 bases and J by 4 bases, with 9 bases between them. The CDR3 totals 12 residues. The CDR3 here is CASKPPADTQYF. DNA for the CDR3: TGTGCCAGCAAGCCCCCGGCAGATACGCAGTATTTT.

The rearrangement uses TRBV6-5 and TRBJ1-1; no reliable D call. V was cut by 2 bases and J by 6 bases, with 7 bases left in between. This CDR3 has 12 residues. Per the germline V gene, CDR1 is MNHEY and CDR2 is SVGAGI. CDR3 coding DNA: TGTGCCAGCAGTTACCGCGGGGCTGAAGCTTTCTTT. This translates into CASSYRGAEAFF.

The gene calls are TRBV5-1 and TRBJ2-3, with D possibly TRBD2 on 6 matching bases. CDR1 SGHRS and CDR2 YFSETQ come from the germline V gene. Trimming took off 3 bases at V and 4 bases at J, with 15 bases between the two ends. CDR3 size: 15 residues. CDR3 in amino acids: CASSSEGLGADTQYF. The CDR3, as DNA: TGCGCCAGCAGCTCTGAGGGACTCGGGGCAGATACGCAGTATTTT.

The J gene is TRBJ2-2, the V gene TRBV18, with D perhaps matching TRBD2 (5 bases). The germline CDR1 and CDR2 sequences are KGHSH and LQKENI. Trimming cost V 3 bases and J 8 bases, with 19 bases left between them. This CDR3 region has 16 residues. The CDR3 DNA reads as TGTGCCAGCTCACCGCTTAGACTCCGGACGGGAGGGGAGCTGTTTTTT. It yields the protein CASSPLRLRTGGELFF.

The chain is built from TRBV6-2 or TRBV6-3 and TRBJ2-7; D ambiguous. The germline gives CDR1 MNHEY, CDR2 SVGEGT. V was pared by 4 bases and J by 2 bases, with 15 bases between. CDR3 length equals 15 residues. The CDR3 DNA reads TGTGCCAGCAGTTCTCGAGTAATTTTCCCCTACGAGCAGTACTTC. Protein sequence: CASSSRVIFPYEQYF.

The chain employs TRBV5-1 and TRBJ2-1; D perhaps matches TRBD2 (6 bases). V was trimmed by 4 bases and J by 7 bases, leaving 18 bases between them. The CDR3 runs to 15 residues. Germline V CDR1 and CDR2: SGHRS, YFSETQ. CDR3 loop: CASSLGENGGNEQFF. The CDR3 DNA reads TGCGCCAGCAGCCTGGGGGAGAACGGAGGGAATGAGCAGTTCTTC.

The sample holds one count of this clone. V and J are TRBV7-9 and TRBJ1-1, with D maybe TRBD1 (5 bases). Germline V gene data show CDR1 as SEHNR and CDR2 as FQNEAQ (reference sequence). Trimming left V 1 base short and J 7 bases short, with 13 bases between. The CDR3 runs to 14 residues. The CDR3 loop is CASSLVPERGEAFF. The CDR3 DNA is TGTGCCAGCAGCTTAGTACCGGAGAGGGGTGAAGCTTTCTTT.

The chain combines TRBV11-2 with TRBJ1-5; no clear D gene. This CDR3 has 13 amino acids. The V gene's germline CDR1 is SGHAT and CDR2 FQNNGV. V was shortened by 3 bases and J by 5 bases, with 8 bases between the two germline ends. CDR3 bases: TGTGCCAGCAGCTTCGGGGTGGATCAGCCCCAGCATTTT. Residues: CASSFGVDQPQHF.

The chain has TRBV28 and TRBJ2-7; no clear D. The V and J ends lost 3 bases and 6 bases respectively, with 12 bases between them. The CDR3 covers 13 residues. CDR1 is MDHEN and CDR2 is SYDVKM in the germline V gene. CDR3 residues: CASSFPAAGEQYF. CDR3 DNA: TGTGCCAGCAGTTTCCCGGCCGCAGGCGAGCAGTACTTC.

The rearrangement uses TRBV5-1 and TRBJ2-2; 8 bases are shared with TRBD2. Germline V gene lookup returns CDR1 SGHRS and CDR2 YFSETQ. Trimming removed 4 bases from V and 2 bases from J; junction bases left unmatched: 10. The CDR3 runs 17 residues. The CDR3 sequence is CASSASGSGGNTGELFF. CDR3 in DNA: TGCGCCAGCAGCGCTAGCGGGTCGGGGGGTAACACCGGGGAGCTGTTTTTT.

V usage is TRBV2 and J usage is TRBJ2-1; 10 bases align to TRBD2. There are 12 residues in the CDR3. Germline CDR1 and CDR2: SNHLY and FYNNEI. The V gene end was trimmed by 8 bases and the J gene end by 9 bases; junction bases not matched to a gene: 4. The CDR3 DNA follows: TGTGCCAGCCTGAGACTAGCGGGTGAGCAGTTCTTC. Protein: CASLRLAGEQFF.

The CDR3 sequence: CASSISLAGVVSEQFF. The CDR3 DNA reads TGTGCCAGTAGTATTAGTCTAGCGGGAGTCGTCAGTGAGCAGTTCTTC. The V gene is TRBV19, the J gene TRBJ2-1; 10 bases fit TRBD2. The V gene end was trimmed by 3 bases and the J gene end by 9 bases; junction bases not matched to a gene: 11. CDR1 is LNHDA, CDR2 SQIVND, per germline (reference sequence). There are 16 residues in the CDR3.

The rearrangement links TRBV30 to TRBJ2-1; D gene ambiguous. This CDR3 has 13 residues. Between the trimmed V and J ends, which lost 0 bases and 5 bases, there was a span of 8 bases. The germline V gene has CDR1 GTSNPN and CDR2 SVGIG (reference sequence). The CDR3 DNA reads TGTGCCTGGAGTGTACTGGCCCACAATGAGCAGTTCTTC. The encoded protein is CAWSVLAHNEQFF.

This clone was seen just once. The CDR3 nucleotides read TGCGCCAGCCGGGAGGGAAACACCATATATTTT. It is translated as CASREGNTIYF. This chain links TRBV5-1 with TRBJ1-3, with D uncertain. There are 11 residues in the CDR3. Trimming pared 7 bases from V and 4 bases from J, leaving 6 bases between. Germline lookup yields CDR1 SGHRS and CDR2 YFSETQ.